This section outlines one T cell receptor (beta chain) sequence together with its context. Its matching antigen is unknown. Sequence at one end of the junction differs from germline and may be a read error. The donors, aged roughly 6 to 90, were healthy Caucasians from Russia. The sample comes from a study of blood T cells in healthy people across ages. Germline-derived CDR1 and CDR2 are SEHNR and FQNEAQ (reference sequence). The CDR3 loop spans 13 amino acids. A second PCR of 7 to 11 cycles used a sample-barcoded 5' primer and a J-beta primer mix. TCRdb reprocessed the 5' RACE reads via MiXCR and lists one record per CDR3 protein. The profile shows around 580,000 distinct CDR3 sequences, around 50% of them singletons. Whole-study results and caveats: Roughly linearly, TCR beta diversity per million T cells fell as age increased. Expanded clonotype shifts may have been confounded, as the donors had an unknown CMV status.

This TCR came from a man at least 80 years old in good health. Sequenced input: blood. The rearrangement uses TRBV7-9 and TRBJ2-1; D gene ambiguous. As DNA, the CDR3 is TGTGCCGGCAGCTTAGCTCAATACAATGAGCAGTTCTTC. Translated, it gives CAGSLAQYNEQFF.